This T cell receptor (beta chain) appears in the sequencing data of a study of CD8+ T cells in alopecia areata. Study-wide points: Possibly because of HLA-related factors, TCR sharing was less clear across patients than in mice.

Markers including CD4, CD8alpha, NKG2D and NKG2ACE guided sorting of pooled cutaneous lymph node cells. The CDR3 has 18 amino acids. The V segment lost 3 bases and the J segment 0 bases; nucleotides outside the gene matches: 7. Per germline, CDR1 LGHNA and CDR2 YNLKQL (reference sequence). Concerning this clone: The antigen remains undetermined. Gene and germline names: mouse. Sequencing ends 4 residues short of the CDR3 end; the germline J gene provides the rest.

Extracted RNA was reverse transcribed into cDNA, the sequencing template. Profiled with immunoSEQ multiplex PCR; TCRdb holds only in-frame clones, not every one. The sample holds under 350,000 clones, and no clone turns up only once. This clonotype was obtained from a C3H/HeJ mouse with alopecia areata. The mouse line has the MHC haplotype H2-k. The sample comprised CD4+ T cells sorted from a lymph node. V is TRBV5 and J is TRBJ2-5; 12 bases are a match to TRBD2. The CDR3 loop reads CASSHRGLGGINQDTQYF. Incomplete CDR3 DNA: TGTGCCAGCAGCCACCGGGGACTGGGGGGAATTAACCAAGAC.